This TCR beta chain was observed in a study of shared clonotypes between healthy human individuals. About the study: CD4 naive and memory got three plates each, CD8 naive two, CD8 memory one.

Adult Caucasians living in Nashville, Tennessee made up all of the donors. A CD45RA+ naive subset and a CD45RA-negative memory subset were split from CD4+ cells. Sequenced by immunoSEQ multiplex PCR; TCRdb stores in-frame clones only, minus some. This repertoire shows about 2,500,000 clones, 90% to 95% found once; its top ten account for about 0.13%. To note about this clone: The antigen is not known.

Study outcomes and limitations: Naive subsets generally exceeded memory subsets in estimated richness.

The CDR3 contains 14 residues. Looked up from germline, CDR1 is SGHTA and CDR2 is FQGNSA. Trimming took off 3 bases at V and 8 bases at J, with 13 bases between the two ends. The clonotype comes from a man aged 18 to 29 in good health. The sequenced sample consisted of naive CD4+ T cells sorted from blood. The subset: CD45RA+ positively selected. V usage is TRBV7-2 and J usage is TRBJ1-4, with unresolved D. In nucleotides, the CDR3 is TGTGCCAGCAGCTTTTGGGCAGGTTCCGAAAAACTGTTTTTT. Translating it yields CASSFWAGSEKLFF.